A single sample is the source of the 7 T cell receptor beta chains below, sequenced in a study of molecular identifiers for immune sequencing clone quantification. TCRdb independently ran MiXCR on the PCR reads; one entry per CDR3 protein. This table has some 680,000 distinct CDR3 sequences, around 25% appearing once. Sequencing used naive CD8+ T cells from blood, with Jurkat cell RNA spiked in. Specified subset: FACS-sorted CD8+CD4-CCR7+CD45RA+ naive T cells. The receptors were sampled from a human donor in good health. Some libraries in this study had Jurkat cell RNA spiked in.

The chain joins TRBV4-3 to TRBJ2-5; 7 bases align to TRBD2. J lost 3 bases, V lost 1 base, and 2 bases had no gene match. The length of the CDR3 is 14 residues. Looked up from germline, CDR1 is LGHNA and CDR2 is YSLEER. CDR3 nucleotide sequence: TGCGCCAGCAGCCAAGTTGCGGGGGAAGAGACCCAGTACTTC. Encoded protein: CASSQVAGEETQYF.

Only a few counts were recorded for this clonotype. Here the CDR3 reads CAWTPTSFTYNEQFF. For the CDR3, the DNA is TGTGCCTGGACCCCGACAAGTTTCACCTACAATGAGCAGTTCTTC. This sequence joins TRBV30 and TRBJ2-1; D is undetermined. V lost 4 bases and J lost 2, with 15 bases in between. CDR1 is GTSNPN and CDR2 is SVGIG in the germline V gene (reference sequence). There are 15 residues in the CDR3.

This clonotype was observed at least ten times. The CDR3 DNA sequence: TGTGCCAGCAGGGATGGGACAGCTAGCAATCAGCCCCAGCATTTT. It yields the protein CASRDGTASNQPQHF. The chain combines TRBV7-2 with TRBJ1-5; 7 bases line up with TRBD1. J was trimmed by 0 bases and V by 6 bases; bases with no gene match: 5. Germline V gives CDR1 SGHTA, CDR2 FQGNSA. The CDR3 has 15 residues.

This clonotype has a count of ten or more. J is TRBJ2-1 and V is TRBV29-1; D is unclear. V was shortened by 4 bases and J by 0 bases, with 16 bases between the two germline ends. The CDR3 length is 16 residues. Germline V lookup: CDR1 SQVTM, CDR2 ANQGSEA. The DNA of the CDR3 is TGCAGCGTTGTCGGTAACAGTCTGAGCTCCTACAATGAGCAGTTCTTC. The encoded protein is CSVVGNSLSSYNEQFF.

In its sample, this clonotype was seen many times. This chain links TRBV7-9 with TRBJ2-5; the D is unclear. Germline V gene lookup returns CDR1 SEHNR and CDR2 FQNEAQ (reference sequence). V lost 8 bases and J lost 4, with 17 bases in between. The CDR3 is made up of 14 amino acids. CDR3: CASAFPLTRETQYF. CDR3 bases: TGTGCCAGCGCCTTCCCCTTAACGAGAGAGACCCAGTACTTC.

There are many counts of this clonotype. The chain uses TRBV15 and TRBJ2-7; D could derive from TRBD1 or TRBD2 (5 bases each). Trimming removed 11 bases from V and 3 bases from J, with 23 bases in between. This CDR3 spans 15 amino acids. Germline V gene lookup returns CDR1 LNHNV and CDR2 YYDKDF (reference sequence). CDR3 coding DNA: TGTGCCGGGACGCCGCGGCAGACGACCAACTACGAGCAGTACTTC. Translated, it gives CAGTPRQTTNYEQYF.

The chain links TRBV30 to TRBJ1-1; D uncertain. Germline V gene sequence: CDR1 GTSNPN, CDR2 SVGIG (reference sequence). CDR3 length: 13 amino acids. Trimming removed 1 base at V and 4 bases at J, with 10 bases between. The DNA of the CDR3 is TGTGCCTGGAGTGAATCCAGCGGCACTGAAGCTTTCTTT. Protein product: CAWSESSGTEAFF.